These 14 T cell receptor beta chains were all obtained from the same sample, sequenced in a study of blood T cell repertoires in COVID-19. The protocol was immunoSEQ multiplex PCR, while the TCRdb copy is restricted to in-frame clones and leaves out a portion. The sample holds around 180,000 clones, roughly four fifths seen once. Sequencing was done on a sample of peripheral blood. The receptors come from a woman over 75 with COVID-19, enrolled during active disease.

The gene calls are TRBV27 and TRBJ1-4; TRBD1 matches 11 bases. V shed 5 bases, J shed 3 bases, and the junction held 2 bases outside the gene matches. Germline values: CDR1 MNHEY, CDR2 SMNVEV (reference sequence). The CDR3 runs 15 residues. In DNA, the CDR3 is TGTGCCAGCAGTGGACAGGGGGCAGCTAATGAAAAACTGTTTTTT. Residues: CASSGQGAANEKLFF.

The chain recombines TRBV2 with TRBJ1-1; the D gene is possibly TRBD1 (5 bases). The V gene lost 7 bases and the J gene lost 1 base, with 13 bases spanning the gap. CDR3 size: 14 residues. The V gene's germline CDR1 is SNHLY and CDR2 FYNNEI. Here the CDR3 DNA reads TGTGCCAGCACCAAGGCAGGGCGGAACACTGAAGCTTTCTTT. Amino acids: CASTKAGRNTEAFF. Full variable domain (missing parts from reference TRBV2 and TRBJ1-1): EPEVTQTPSHQVTQMGQEVILRCVPISNHLYFYWYRQILGQKVEFLVSFYNNEISEKSEIFDDQFSVERPDGSNFTLKIRSTKLEDSAMYFCASTKAGRNTEAFFGQGTRLTVV.

The rearrangement joins TRBV7-2 to TRBJ1-2; 8 bases match TRBD1. CDR3 length: 15 residues. The V and J ends lost 5 bases and 3 bases, in that order; junction bases with no gene match: 8. The germline gives CDR1 SGHTA, CDR2 FQGNSA. CDR3 amino acids: CASSRGQGSDYGYTF. CDR3 nucleotides: TGTGCCAGCAGCAGAGGACAGGGCTCTGACTATGGCTACACCTTC. Looking up the rest from reference TRBV7-2 and TRBJ1-2 gives the full variable domain: GAGVSQSPSNKVTEKGKDVELRCDPISGHTALYWYRQSLGQGLEFLIYFQGNSAPDKSGLPSDRFSAERTGGSVSTLTIQRTQQEDSAVYLCASSRGQGSDYGYTFGSGTRLTVV.

The chain is built from TRBV27 and TRBJ1-2; weak D call: TRBD1 (5 bases). The germline V gene has CDR1 MNHEY and CDR2 SMNVEV (reference sequence). The length of the CDR3 is 15 residues. Trimming removed 4 bases at V and 8 bases at J, with 20 bases between. CDR3 loop: CASSYRVGAAGGYTF. CDR3 bases: TGTGCCAGCAGTTATAGGGTAGGGGCCGCGGGGGGCTACACCTTC.

This chain joins TRBV27 and TRBJ2-1; unclear D gene. The V and J ends lost 6 bases and 7 bases respectively, with 16 bases between them. Germline-derived CDR1 and CDR2 are MNHEY and SMNVEV (reference sequence). The CDR3 totals 14 residues. Written as DNA, the CDR3 is TGTGCCAGCAGCTTTAGACAATCATTTAATGAGCAGTTCTTC. It translates to CASSFRQSFNEQFF.

The CDR3 nucleotides are TGTGCCAGCAGCTGGGGAGTCGGTGGCTACACCTTC. Amino acid sequence: CASSWGVGGYTF. The chain uses TRBV5-6 and TRBJ1-2, with no clear D. Trimming removed 3 bases from V and 7 bases from J, with 10 bases in between. This CDR3 has 12 amino acids. Germline loops: CDR1 SGHDT, CDR2 YYEEEE.

The chain recombines TRBV19 with TRBJ2-4, with D perhaps TRBD2 (6 bases). This CDR3 contains 16 residues. The V gene lost 3 bases and the J gene lost 5 bases, with 17 bases spanning the gap. Germline values: CDR1 LNHDA, CDR2 SQIVND (reference sequence). CDR3 region: CASSMRFGGGENIQYF. Written as DNA, the CDR3 is TGTGCCAGTAGTATGAGGTTCGGGGGAGGAGAAAACATTCAGTACTTC.

The V and J genes are TRBV10-3 and TRBJ2-2, with TRBD2 as a possible D gene (6 bases). The germline V gene encodes CDR1 ENHRY and CDR2 SYGVKD. The length of the CDR3 is 14 residues. The V end was cut by 4 bases, the J end by 5 bases, with 11 bases between. The CDR3 loop reads CAISVMEGTGELFF. The CDR3 DNA reads TGTGCCATCAGTGTAATGGAGGGAACCGGGGAGCTGTTTTTT.

V and J are TRBV5-1 and TRBJ2-2, with 10 bases lining up with TRBD2. Trimming at V came to 0 bases and at J to 1 base, leaving 0 bases not matched to a gene. Germline-derived CDR1 and CDR2 are SGHRS and YFSETQ. This CDR3 contains 16 residues. CDR3 sequence: CASSLGLAGNTGELFF. In DNA form, the CDR3 reads TGCGCCAGCAGCTTGGGACTAGCGGGGAACACCGGGGAGCTGTTTTTT.

The DNA for the CDR3 is TGTGCCAGCAGTTTAGGAAGCGGGAGGGCCGGAGAGACCCAGTACTTC. Encoded protein: CASSLGSGRAGETQYF. This chain joins TRBV27 and TRBJ2-5; 10 bases align to TRBD2. The germline V gene encodes CDR1 MNHEY and CDR2 SMNVEV (reference sequence). The CDR3 totals 16 residues. Losses at the gene ends were 2 bases for V and 4 bases for J; bases not matched to a gene: 7.

The J gene is TRBJ1-2, the V gene TRBV5-4; D gene unclear. With 4 bases removed from V and 5 bases from J, the gap between germline ends came to 18 bases. CDR1 and CDR2 (germline): SGHNT, YYREEE (reference sequence). The CDR3 sequence is 15 residues long. CDR3 sequence (DNA): TGTGCCAGCAGCCCCTACCCCCCCGGGAGGTATGGCTACACCTTC. It encodes CASSPYPPGRYGYTF.

This chain connects TRBV5-4 to TRBJ1-2, with D unresolved. V was shortened by 4 bases and J by 1 base, with 8 bases between the two germline ends. The germline gives CDR1 SGHNT, CDR2 YYREEE (reference sequence). The CDR3 is made up of 13 amino acids. The CDR3 loop is CASSVQHNYGYTF. The CDR3 DNA is TGTGCCAGCAGCGTACAGCATAACTATGGCTACACCTTC. The full variable domain, completed using reference TRBV5-4 and TRBJ1-2, is ETGVTQSPTHLIKTRGQQVTLRCSSQSGHNTVSWYQQALGQGPQFIFQYYREEENGRGNFPPRFSGLQFPNYSSELNVNALELDDSALYLCASSVQHNYGYTFGSGTRLTVV.

The chain employs TRBV7-2 and TRBJ2-7; 8 bases align to TRBD1. CDR1 and CDR2 from the germline V gene are SGHTA and FQGNSA. V trimming: 5 bases; J trimming: 2 bases; junction bases outside the gene matches: 8. CDR3 length: 15 amino acids. CDR3 sequence (DNA): TGTGCCAGCAGCCGCAACGCGGGACAGGCCTACGAGCAGTACTTC. Its translation: CASSRNAGQAYEQYF.

DNA for the CDR3: TGTGCCAGCAGTCTGAGGACAGGGGCAACGCAGTATTTT. Its protein is CASSLRTGATQYF. This chain uses TRBV6-1 with TRBJ2-3, with 9 nucleotides matching TRBD1. V shed 5 bases, J shed 9 bases, and the junction held 6 bases outside the gene matches. This CDR3 has 13 residues. In germline, CDR1 is MNHNS, CDR2 SASEGT.